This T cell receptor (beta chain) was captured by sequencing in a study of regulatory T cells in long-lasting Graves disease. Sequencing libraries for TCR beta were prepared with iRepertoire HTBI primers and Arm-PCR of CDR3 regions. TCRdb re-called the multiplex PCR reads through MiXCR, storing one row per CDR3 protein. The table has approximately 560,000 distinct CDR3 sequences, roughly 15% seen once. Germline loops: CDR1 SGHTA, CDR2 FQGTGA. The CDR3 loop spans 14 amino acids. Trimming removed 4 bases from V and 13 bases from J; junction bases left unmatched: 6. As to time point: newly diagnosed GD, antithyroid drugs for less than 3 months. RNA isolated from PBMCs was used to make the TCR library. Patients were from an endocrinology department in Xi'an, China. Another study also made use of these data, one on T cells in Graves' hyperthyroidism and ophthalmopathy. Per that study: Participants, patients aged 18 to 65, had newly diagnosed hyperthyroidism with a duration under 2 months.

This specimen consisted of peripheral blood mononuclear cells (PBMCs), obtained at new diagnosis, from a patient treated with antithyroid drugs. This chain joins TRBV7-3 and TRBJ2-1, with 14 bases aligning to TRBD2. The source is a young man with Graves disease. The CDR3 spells CASSSGLAGEYQFF. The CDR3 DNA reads TGTGCCAGCAGCTCGGGACTAGCGGGAGAATATCAGTTCTTC.